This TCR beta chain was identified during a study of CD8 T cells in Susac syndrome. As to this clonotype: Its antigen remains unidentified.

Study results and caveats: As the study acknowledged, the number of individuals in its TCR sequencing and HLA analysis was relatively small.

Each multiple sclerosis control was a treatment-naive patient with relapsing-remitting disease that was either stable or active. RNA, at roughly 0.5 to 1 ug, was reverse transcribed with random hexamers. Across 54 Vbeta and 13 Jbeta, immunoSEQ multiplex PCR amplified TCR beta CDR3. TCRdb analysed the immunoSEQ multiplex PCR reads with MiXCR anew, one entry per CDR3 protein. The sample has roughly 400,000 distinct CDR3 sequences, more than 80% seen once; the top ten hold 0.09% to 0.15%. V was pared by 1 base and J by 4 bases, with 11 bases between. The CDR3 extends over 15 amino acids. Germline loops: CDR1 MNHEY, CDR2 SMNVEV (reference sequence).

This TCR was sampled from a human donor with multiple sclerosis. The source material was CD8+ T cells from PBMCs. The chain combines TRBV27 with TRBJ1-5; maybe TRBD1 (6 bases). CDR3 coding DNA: TGTGCCAGCAGTTTATGGGGGGCTGGAAATCAGCCCCAGCATTTT. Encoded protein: CASSLWGAGNQPQHF.